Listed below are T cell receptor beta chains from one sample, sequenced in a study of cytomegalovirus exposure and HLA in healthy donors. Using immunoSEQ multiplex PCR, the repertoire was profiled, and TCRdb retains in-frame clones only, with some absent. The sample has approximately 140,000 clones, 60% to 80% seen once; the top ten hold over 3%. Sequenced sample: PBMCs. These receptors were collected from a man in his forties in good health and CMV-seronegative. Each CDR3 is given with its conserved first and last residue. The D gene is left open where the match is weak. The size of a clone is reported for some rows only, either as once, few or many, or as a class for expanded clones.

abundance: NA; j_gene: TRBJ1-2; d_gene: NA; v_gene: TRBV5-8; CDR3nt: TGTGCCAGCAGCGAGGGTCGGAACTATGGCTACACCTTC; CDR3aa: CASSEGRNYGYTF
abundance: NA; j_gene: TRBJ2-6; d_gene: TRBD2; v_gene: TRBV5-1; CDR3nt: TGCGCCAGCAGCTTTGCCGGGGGGAGCTCTGGGGCCAACGTCCTGACTTTC; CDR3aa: CASSFAGGSSGANVLTF
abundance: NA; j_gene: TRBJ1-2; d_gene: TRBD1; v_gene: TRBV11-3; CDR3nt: TGTGCCAGCAGCCCAGACAGGGCTAACTATGGCTACACCTTC; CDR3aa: CASSPDRANYGYTF
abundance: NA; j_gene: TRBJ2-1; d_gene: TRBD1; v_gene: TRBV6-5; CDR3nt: TGTGCCAGCAGTTCGTGGGACAGGGGACCCAATGAGCAGTTCTTC; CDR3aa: CASSSWDRGPNEQFF
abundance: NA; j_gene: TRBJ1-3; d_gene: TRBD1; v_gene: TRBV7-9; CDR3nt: TGTGCCAGCAGCTGGACAGGGTTCGGAAACACCATATATTTT; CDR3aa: CASSWTGFGNTIYF
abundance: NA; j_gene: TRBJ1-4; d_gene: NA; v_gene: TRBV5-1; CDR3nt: TGCGCCAGCCGACCTCAGGGGATTAATGAAAAACTGTTTTTT; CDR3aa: CASRPQGINEKLFF
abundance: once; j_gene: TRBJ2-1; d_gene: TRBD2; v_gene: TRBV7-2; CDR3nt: TGTGCCAGCAGCTTAGTAGGACTAGCGGGGGGGCTTTCCTACAATGAGCAGTTCTTC; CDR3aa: CASSLVGLAGGLSYNEQFF
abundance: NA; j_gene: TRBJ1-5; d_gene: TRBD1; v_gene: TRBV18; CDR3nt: TGTGCCAGCTCCCCAGAGACAGGGATCAATCAGCCCCAGCATTTT; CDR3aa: CASSPETGINQPQHF
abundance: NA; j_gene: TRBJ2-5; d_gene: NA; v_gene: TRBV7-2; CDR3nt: TGTGCCAGCAGCTTAGAAATAGCGGAAGAGACCCAGTACTTC; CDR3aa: CASSLEIAEETQYF
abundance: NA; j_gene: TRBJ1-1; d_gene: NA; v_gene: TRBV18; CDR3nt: TGTGCCAGCCGTACCGGGACACCGAACACTGAAGCTTTCTTT; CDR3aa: CASRTGTPNTEAFF
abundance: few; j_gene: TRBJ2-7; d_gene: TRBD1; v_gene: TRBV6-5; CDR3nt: TGTGCCAGCAGTCCTACAGGGGAACCCTACGAGCAGTACTTC; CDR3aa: CASSPTGEPYEQYF